The clone carrying this TCR beta chain turned up a few times. The antigen remains unidentified. Individual cDNA molecules each received unique molecular identifiers attached to them. TCRdb recomputed calls from the 5' RACE reads with MiXCR, one row per CDR3 protein. Here the sample spans over 95,000 distinct CDR3 sequences, roughly 17% being singletons. The sample is drawn from a study of early T cells in non-severe SARS-CoV-2 infection. About the study: Sequenced material consisted of bulk RNA (from unsorted whole blood), and chains were unpaired. Study-level findings and limits: Matches to VDJdb favored anti-spike CD8 responses and missed private and CD4 specificities.

The V segment lost 5 bases and the J segment 3 bases; nucleotides outside the gene matches: 8. This CDR3 is built from 17 residues. Germline CDR1 SGHTA, CDR2 FQGNSA. The chain links TRBV7-2 to TRBJ2-3; 13 nucleotides align to TRBD2. The sample comprised whole blood. The receptor was isolated from an adult who was a healthcare worker with PCR-confirmed SARS-CoV-2 infection or an uninfected control (not recorded which). CDR3 bases: TGTGCCAGCAGCCGTCGACTAGCGGGGGGTTTAACAGATACGCAGTATTTT. It translates to CASSRRLAGGLTDTQYF.